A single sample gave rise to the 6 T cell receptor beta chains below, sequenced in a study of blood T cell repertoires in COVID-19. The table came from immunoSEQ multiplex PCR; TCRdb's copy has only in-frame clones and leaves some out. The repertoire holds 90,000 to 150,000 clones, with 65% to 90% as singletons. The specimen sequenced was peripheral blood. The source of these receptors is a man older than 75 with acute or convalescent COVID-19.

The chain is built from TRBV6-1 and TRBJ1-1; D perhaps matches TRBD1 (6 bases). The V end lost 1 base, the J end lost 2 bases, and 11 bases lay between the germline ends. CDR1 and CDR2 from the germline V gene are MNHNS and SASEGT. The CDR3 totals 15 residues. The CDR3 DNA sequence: TGTGCCAGCAGTGAAGAGGCAGGGGCCAACACTGAAGCTTTCTTT. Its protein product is CASSEEAGANTEAFF.

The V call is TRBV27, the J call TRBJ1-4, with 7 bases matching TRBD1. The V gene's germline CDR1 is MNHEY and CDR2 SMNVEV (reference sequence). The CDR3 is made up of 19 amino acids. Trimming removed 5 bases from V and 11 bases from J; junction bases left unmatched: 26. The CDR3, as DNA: TGTGCCAGCAGTCTCAGATACCCAACCGGGACAGCCGCGATAAACAAACTGTTTTTT. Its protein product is CASSLRYPTGTAAINKLFF.

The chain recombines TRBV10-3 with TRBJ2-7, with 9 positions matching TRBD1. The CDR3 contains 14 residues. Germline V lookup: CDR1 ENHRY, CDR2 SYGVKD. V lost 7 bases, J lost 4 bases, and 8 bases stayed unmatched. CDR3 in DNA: TGTGCCATCAATCCGGGACAGGGTAATTACGAGCAGTACTTC. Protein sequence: CAINPGQGNYEQYF.

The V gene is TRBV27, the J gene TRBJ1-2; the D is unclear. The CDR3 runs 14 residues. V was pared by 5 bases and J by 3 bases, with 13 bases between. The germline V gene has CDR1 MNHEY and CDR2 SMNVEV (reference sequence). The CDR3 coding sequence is TGTGCCAGCAGTCCGCGAGGAGGAGACTATGGCTACACCTTC. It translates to CASSPRGGDYGYTF.

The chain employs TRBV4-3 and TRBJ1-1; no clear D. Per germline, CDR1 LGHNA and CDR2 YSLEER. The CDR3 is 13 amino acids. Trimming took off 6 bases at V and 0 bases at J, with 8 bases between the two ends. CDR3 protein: CASRAELNTEAFF. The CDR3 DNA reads TGCGCCAGCAGGGCAGAATTGAACACTGAAGCTTTCTTT.

This chain's CDR3 is CASSKTGSDYGYTF. The CDR3, as DNA: TGTGCCAGCAGTAAAACAGGGTCGGACTATGGCTACACCTTC. The chain links TRBV27 to TRBJ1-2; TRBD1 is a possible D gene (6 bases). CDR3 length: 14 residues. Germline CDR1 is MNHEY and CDR2 is SMNVEV (reference sequence). Trimming pared 5 bases from V and 3 bases from J, leaving 13 bases between.